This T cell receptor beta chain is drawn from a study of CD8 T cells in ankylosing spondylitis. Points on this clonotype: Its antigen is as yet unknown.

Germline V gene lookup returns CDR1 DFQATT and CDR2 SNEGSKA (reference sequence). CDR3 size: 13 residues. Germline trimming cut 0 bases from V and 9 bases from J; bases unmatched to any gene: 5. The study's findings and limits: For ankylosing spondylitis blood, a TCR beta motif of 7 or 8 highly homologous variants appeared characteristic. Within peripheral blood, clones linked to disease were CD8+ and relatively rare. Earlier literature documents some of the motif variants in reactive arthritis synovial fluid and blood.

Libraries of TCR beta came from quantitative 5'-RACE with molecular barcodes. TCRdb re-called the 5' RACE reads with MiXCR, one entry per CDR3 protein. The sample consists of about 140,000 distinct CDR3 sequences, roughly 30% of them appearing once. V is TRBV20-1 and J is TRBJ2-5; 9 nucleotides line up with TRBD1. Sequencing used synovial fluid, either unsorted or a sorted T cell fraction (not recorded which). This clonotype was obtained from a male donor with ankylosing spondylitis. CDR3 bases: TGCAGTGCTAGAGATCCGGGACAGGGACCCCAGTACTTC. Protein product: CSARDPGQGPQYF.